The clone carrying this T cell receptor beta chain was seen more than once but under ten times. Time point in this sample: patch test 1, 2 weeks after DPC sensitization. The treatment is: therapeutic diphenylcyclopropenone sensitization with weekly scalp DPC. CDR3 length: 16 residues. The germline V gene has CDR1 LGHNA and CDR2 YNFKEQ. Trimming took 0 bases from V and 4 from J, leaving 14 bases between them. TCRdb called the RACE reads again in MiXCR, with one record for every CDR3 protein. The sample records 380,000 or so distinct CDR3 sequences, approximately 5% being singletons. This sample stems from a study of human T cells and chemical hapten exposure. About the research overall: Sensitization applied 2% DPC to roughly 2 cm by roughly 2 cm of upper inner arm skin. On the upper back, patch tests were applied with 0.01% DPC and read at 6 days. A mostly female patient group had alopecia areata, totalis or universalis. Doses of diphenylcyclopropenone went to the patients' scalps weekly throughout the roughly 25-week study.

This sample comprised whole blood, obtained in connection with sensitization to the hapten diphenylcyclopropenone (DPC). The chain uses TRBV4-2 and TRBJ2-3, with D perhaps matching TRBD2 (5 bases). The receptor's source is a woman aged 45-65 years with alopecia areata. Some clones in this sample may be carry-over from other donors' samples. CDR3 coding DNA: TGTGCCAGCAGCCAAGAGGCGGTTCTGGGAGCAGATACGCAGTATTTT. Translating it yields CASSQEAVLGADTQYF.